These 13 T cell receptor beta chains originate from one sample sequenced in a study of tumor-infiltrating lymphocytes in localized non-small cell lung cancer. The repertoire was sequenced with immunoSEQ multiplex PCR; TCRdb's copy has only in-frame clones and lacks some. The sample has 25,000 to 35,000 clones, approximately 85% seen once. The sequenced material came from lung tumor tissue. The receptor set was obtained from a human donor with non-small cell lung cancer.

This clone occurred once. The V call is TRBV5-1, the J call TRBJ2-1, with D maybe TRBD2 (7 bases). Germline V gives CDR1 SGHRS, CDR2 YFSETQ. There are 16 residues in the CDR3. V lost 2 bases to trimming and J lost 5 bases, with 17 bases between them. DNA of the CDR3: TGCGCCAGCAGCTTTGGGGGGGCTAGCGGAAACAATGAGCAGTTCTTC. Translation gives CASSFGGASGNNEQFF.

The J gene is TRBJ1-2, the V gene TRBV15; no reliable D call. V dropped 1 base and J dropped 6 bases, with 15 bases sitting between them. Germline CDR1 reads LNHNV; CDR2 reads YYDKDF (reference sequence). CDR3 length: 15 residues. The CDR3 bases are TGTGCCACCAGCAGAGGACACCAGAATCTGGATGGCTACACCTTC. This gives the protein CATSRGHQNLDGYTF.

V usage is TRBV10-3 and J usage is TRBJ2-2; 11 nucleotides align to TRBD1. With 3 bases clipped from V and 5 bases from J, the junction kept 8 bases outside the gene matches. This CDR3 has 17 residues. The germline CDR1 and CDR2 sequences are ENHRY and SYGVKD. CDR3 DNA: TGTGCCATCAGTGACCGGGACAGGGGGGCGGTAACCGGGGAGCTGTTTTTT. Translated: CAISDRDRGAVTGELFF.

The V gene is TRBV29-1, the J gene TRBJ2-2, with D unclear. CDR1 and CDR2 (germline): SQVTM, ANQGSEA. V was clipped by 4 bases and J by 3 bases, with 12 bases between them. CDR3 length: 14 residues. The CDR3 DNA reads TGCAGCGTTGGCGCATCTCAAGACACCGGGGAGCTGTTTTTT. Encoded protein: CSVGASQDTGELFF.

The CDR3 spells CATLGQVSPNTEAFF. The CDR3 DNA reads TGTGCCACCCTTGGACAGGTTAGCCCGAACACTGAAGCTTTCTTT. The chain uses TRBV10-3 and TRBJ1-1; 7 nucleotides line up with TRBD1. V was pared by 10 bases and J by 1 base, with 12 bases of the junction left unmatched. The germline V gene has CDR1 ENHRY and CDR2 SYGVKD. This CDR3 is 15 amino acids long.

CDR3 residues: CASSPLAGANQETQYF. The CDR3 DNA is TGTGCCAGCAGCCCCCTAGCGGGGGCAAACCAAGAGACCCAGTACTTC. The rearrangement uses TRBV7-2 and TRBJ2-5, with 10 nucleotides matching TRBD2. CDR1 and CDR2 (germline): SGHTA, FQGNSA. The CDR3 is 16 residues long. V lost 5 bases and J lost 0; bases outside the gene matches: 6.

The table lists this clone with a count of one. DNA for the CDR3: TGTGCCAGTAGTATGCGCCAGCTTGGAAACACCATATATTTT. This translates into CASSMRQLGNTIYF. V gene TRBV19 combines with J gene TRBJ1-3; D unclear. Per the germline V gene, CDR1 is LNHDA and CDR2 is SQIVND (reference sequence). The CDR3 is made up of 14 amino acids. V lost 3 bases, J lost 3 bases, and 9 bases lay in between.

This chain connects TRBV7-8 to TRBJ1-5; possibly TRBD1 for D (5 bases). Trimming removed 5 bases at V and 3 bases at J, with 11 bases between. Germline CDR1 reads SGHVS; CDR2 reads FQNEAQ. The CDR3 is 14 residues long. CDR3 amino acids: CASSQGGVNQPQHF. In DNA form, the CDR3 reads TGTGCCAGCAGCCAGGGTGGGGTCAATCAGCCCCAGCATTTT.

This chain links TRBV4-1 with TRBJ2-7; perhaps TRBD1 as D (5 bases). This CDR3 has 14 amino acids. Germline assignment: CDR1 MGHRA and CDR2 YSYEKL. The V gene lost 0 bases and the J gene lost 2 bases, with 8 bases spanning the gap. This CDR3 is CASSQEGVTYEQYF. The CDR3 coding sequence is TGCGCCAGCAGCCAAGAAGGGGTGACCTACGAGCAGTACTTC.

The V call is TRBV30, the J call TRBJ1-2; the D gene is possibly TRBD1 (5 bases). The CDR3 is 12 amino acids. Germline CDR1 is GTSNPN and CDR2 is SVGIG (reference sequence). Trimming removed 2 bases from V and 8 bases from J, with 12 bases in between. Here the CDR3 reads CAWSRGVVGYTF. The CDR3 DNA reads TGTGCCTGGAGTAGAGGGGTGGTCGGCTACACCTTC.

The gene calls are TRBV30 and TRBJ2-5, with 7 bases aligning to TRBD2. J gave up 1 base and V 5 bases, and 7 bases lay outside the gene matches. CDR1 GTSNPN and CDR2 SVGIG come from the germline V gene (reference sequence). The CDR3 contains 14 residues. This CDR3 is CAWGTGTTQETQYF. The CDR3 DNA reads as TGTGCCTGGGGTACCGGGACTACCCAAGAGACCCAGTACTTC.

In this sample, this clone turned up a few times. The V and J genes are TRBV5-1 and TRBJ2-3; D gene uncertain. The germline CDR1 and CDR2 sequences are SGHRS and YFSETQ. Trimming stripped 5 bases from V and 3 bases from J, with 10 bases between. The CDR3 spans 13 residues. The CDR3 region has the DNA TGCGCCAGCAGATTCCCCCGGACAGATACGCAGTATTTT. Its protein product is CASRFPRTDTQYF. Complete variable domain (other parts from reference TRBV5-1 and TRBJ2-3): KAGVTQTPRYLIKTRGQQVTLSCSPISGHRSVSWYQQTPGQGLQFLFEYFSETQRNKGNFPGRFSGRQFSNSRSEMNVSTLELGDSALYLCASRFPRTDTQYFGPGTRLTVL.

V usage is TRBV29-1 and J usage is TRBJ2-7, with D uncertain. Germline CDR1 is SQVTM and CDR2 is ANQGSEA. V shed 7 bases and J shed 2 bases, with 12 bases lying between them. CDR3 size: 12 residues. CDR3 residues: CSAERQPYEQYF. In nucleotides, the CDR3 is TGCAGCGCAGAAAGGCAGCCCTACGAGCAGTACTTC.